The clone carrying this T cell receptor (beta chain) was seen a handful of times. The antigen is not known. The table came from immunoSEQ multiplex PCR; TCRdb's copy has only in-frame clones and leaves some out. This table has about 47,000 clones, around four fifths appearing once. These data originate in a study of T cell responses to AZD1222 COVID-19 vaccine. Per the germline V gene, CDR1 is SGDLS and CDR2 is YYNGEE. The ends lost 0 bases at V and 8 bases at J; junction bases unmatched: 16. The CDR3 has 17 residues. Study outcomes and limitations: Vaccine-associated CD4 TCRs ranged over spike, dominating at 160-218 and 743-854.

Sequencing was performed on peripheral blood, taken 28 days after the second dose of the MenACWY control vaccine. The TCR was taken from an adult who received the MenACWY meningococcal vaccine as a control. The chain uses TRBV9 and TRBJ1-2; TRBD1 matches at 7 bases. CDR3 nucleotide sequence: TGTGCCAGCAGCGTAGTGGGAGGGGGCGCTCCTCTTGACGGCTACACCTTC. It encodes CASSVVGGGAPLDGYTF.